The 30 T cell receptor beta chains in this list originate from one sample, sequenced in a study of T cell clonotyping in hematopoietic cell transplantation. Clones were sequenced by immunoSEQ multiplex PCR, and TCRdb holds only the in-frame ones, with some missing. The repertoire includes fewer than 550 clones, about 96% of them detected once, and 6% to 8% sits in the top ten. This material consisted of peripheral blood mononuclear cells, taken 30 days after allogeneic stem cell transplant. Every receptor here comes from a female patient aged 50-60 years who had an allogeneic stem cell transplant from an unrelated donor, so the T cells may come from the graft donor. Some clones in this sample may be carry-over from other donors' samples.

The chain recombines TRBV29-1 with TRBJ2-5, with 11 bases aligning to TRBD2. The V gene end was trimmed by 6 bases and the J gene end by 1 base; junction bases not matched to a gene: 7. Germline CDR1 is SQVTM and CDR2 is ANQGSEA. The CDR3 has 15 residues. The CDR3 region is CSVRPGLAAQETQYF. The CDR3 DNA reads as TGCAGCGTCCGTCCGGGACTAGCGGCCCAAGAGACCCAGTACTTC.

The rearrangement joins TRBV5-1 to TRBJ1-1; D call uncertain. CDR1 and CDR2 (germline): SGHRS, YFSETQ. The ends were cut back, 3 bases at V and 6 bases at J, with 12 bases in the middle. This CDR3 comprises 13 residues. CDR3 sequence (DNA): TGCGCCAGCAGCTCACACGTGGGCGCTGAAGCTTTCTTT. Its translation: CASSSHVGAEAFF.

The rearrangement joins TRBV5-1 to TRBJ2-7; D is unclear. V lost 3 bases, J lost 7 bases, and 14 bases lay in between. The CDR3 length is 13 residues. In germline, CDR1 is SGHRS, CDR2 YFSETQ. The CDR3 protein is CASSSDGAWEQYF. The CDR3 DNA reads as TGCGCCAGCAGCTCGGACGGAGCTTGGGAGCAGTACTTC.

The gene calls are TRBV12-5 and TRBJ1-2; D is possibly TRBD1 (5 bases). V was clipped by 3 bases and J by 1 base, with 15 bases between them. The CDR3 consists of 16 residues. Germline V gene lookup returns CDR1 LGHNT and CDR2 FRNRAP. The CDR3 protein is CASGFTAGDLNYGYTF. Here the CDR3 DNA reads TGTGCTAGTGGTTTCACGGCCGGGGACCTTAACTATGGCTACACCTTC. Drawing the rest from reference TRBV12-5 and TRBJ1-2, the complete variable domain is DARVTQTPRHKVTEMGQEVTMRCQPILGHNTVFWYRQTMMQGLELLAYFRNRAPLDDSGMPKDRFSAEMPDATLATLKIQPSEPRDSAVYFCASGFTAGDLNYGYTFGSGTRLTVV.

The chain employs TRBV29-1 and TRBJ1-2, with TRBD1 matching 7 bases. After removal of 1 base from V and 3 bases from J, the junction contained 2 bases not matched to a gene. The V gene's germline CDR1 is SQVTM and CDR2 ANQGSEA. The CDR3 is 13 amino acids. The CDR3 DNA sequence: TGCAGCGTTGAAGGAGACAGGGACTATGGCTACACCTTC. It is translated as CSVEGDRDYGYTF.

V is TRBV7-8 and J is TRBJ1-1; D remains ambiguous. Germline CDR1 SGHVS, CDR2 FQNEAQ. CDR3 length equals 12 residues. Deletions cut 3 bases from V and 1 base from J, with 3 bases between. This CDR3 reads CASSFRNTEAFF. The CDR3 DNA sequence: TGTGCCAGCAGCTTCCGGAACACTGAAGCTTTCTTT.

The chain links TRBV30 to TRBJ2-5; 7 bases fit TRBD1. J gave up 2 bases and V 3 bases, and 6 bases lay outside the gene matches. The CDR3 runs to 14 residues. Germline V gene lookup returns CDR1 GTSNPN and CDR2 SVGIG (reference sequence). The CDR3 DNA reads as TGTGCCTGGAGCCGGACAGGTTCACAAGAGACCCAGTACTTC. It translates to CAWSRTGSQETQYF. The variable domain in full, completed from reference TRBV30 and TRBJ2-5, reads SQTIHQWPATLVQPVGSPLSLECTVEGTSNPNLYWYRQAAGRGLQLLFYSVGIGQISSEVPQNLSASRPQDRQFILSSKKLLLSDSGFYLCAWSRTGSQETQYFGPGTRLLVL.

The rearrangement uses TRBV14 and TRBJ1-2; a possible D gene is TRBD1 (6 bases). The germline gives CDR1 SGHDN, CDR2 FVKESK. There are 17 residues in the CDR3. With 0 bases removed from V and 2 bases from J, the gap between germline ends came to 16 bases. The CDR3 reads CASSQDGTGRGNYGYTF. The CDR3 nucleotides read TGTGCCAGCAGCCAAGATGGTACCGGCAGGGGAAACTATGGCTACACCTTC. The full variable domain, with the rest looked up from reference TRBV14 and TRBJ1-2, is EAGVTQFPSHSVIEKGQTVTLRCDPISGHDNLYWYRRVMGKEIKFLLHFVKESKQDESGMPNNRFLAERTGGTYSTLKVQPAELEDSGVYFCASSQDGTGRGNYGYTFGSGTRLTVV.

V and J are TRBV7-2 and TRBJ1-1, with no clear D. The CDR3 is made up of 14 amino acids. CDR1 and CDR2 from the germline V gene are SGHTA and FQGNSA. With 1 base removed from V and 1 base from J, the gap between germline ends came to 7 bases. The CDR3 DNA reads TGTGCCAGCAGCTTAGGGGCAGCGAACACTGAAGCTTTCTTT. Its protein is CASSLGAANTEAFF.

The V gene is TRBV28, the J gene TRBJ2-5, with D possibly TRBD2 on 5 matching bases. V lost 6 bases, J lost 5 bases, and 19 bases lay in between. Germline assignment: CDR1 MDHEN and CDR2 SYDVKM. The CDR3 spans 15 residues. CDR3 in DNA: TGTGCCAGCAGCTACCTTGAGGCGGCGGGTGAGACCCAGTACTTC. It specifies CASSYLEAAGETQYF.

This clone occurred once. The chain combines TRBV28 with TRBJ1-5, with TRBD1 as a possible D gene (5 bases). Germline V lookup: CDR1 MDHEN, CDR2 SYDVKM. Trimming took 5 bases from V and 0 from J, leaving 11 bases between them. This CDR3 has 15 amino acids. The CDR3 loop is CASSPGRTSNQPQHF. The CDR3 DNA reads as TGTGCCAGCAGTCCAGGGCGTACTAGCAATCAGCCCCAGCATTTT. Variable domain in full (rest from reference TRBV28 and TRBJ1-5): DVKVTQSSRYLVKRTGEKVFLECVQDMDHENMFWYRQDPGLGLRLIYFSYDVKMKEKGDIPEGYSVSREKKERFSLILESASTNQTSMYLCASSPGRTSNQPQHFGDGTRLSIL.

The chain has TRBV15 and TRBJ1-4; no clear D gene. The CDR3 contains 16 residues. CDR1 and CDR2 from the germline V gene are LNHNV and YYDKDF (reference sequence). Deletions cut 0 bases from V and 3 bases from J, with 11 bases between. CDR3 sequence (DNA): TGTGCCACCAGCAGAGATCGCGCAAACTCTAATGAAAAACTGTTTTTT. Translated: CATSRDRANSNEKLFF. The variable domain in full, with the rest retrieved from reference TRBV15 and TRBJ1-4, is DAMVIQNPRYQVTQFGKPVTLSCSQTLNHNVMYWYQQKSSQAPKLLFHYYDKDFNNEADTPDNFQSRRPNTSFCFLDIRSPGLGDTAMYLCATSRDRANSNEKLFFGSGTQLSVL.

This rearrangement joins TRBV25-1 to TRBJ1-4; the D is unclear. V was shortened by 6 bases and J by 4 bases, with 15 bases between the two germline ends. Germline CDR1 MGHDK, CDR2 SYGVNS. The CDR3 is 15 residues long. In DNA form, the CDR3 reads TGTGCCAGCAGACCCCCTGGACTCCTTAATGAAAAACTGTTTTTT. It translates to CASRPPGLLNEKLFF.

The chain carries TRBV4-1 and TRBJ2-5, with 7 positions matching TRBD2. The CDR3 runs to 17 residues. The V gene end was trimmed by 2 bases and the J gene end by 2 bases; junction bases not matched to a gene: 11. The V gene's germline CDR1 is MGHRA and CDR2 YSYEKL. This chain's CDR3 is CASSQSLFGGGQETQYF. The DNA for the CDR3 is TGCGCCAGCAGCCAATCCTTATTTGGGGGGGGACAAGAGACCCAGTACTTC.

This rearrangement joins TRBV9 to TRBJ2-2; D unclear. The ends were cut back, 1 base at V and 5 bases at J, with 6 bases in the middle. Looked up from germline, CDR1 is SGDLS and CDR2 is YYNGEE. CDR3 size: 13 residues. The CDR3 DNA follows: TGTGCCAGCAGCGTAACTGGGACCGGGGAGCTGTTTTTT. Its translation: CASSVTGTGELFF.

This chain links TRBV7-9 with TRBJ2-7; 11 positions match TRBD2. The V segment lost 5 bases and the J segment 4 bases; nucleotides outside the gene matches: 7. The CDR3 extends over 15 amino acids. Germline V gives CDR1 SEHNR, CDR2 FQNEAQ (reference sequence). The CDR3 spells CASSRTSGSFYEQYF. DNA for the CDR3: TGTGCCAGCAGCCGAACTAGCGGGAGCTTTTACGAGCAGTACTTC.

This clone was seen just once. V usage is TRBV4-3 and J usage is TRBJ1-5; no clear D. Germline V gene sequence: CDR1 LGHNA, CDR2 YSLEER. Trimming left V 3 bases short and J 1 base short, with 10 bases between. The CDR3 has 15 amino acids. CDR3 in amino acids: CASSQTGRSNQPQHF. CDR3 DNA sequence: TGCGCCAGCAGCCAGACCGGACGGAGCAATCAGCCCCAGCATTTT.

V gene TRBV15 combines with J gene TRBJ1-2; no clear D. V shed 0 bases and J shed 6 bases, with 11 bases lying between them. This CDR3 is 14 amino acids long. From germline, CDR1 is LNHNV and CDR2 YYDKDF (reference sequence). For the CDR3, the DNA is TGTGCCACCAGCAGAGATAAGGCGTCTGATGGCTACACCTTC. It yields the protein CATSRDKASDGYTF.

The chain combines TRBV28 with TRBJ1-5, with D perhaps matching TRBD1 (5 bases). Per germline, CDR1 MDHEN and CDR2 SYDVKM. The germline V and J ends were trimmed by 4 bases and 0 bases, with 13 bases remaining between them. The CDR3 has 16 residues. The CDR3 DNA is TGTGCCAGCAGTTCGTCCAGGGCTAATAGCAATCAGCCCCAGCATTTT. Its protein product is CASSSSRANSNQPQHF.

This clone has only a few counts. CDR3 protein: CASSDGGWEQYF. Here the CDR3 DNA reads TGTGCCAGCAGTGACGGGGGTTGGGAGCAGTACTTC. The chain links TRBV2 to TRBJ2-7; TRBD2 might be the D (6 bases). The germline gives CDR1 SNHLY, CDR2 FYNNEI. There are 12 residues in the CDR3. Trimming left V 3 bases short and J 7 bases short, with 10 bases between. Complete variable domain (other parts from reference TRBV2 and TRBJ2-7): EPEVTQTPSHQVTQMGQEVILRCVPISNHLYFYWYRQILGQKVEFLVSFYNNEISEKSEIFDDQFSVERPDGSNFTLKIRSTKLEDSAMYFCASSDGGWEQYFGPGTRLTVT.

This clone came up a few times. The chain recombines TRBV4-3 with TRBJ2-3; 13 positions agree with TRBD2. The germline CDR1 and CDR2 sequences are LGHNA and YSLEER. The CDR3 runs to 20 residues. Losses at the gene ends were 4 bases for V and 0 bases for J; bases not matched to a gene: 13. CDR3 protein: CASSRELLAGGRLSTDTQYF. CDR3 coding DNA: TGCGCCAGCAGCCGGGAATTACTAGCGGGAGGGCGCTTGAGCACAGATACGCAGTATTTT.

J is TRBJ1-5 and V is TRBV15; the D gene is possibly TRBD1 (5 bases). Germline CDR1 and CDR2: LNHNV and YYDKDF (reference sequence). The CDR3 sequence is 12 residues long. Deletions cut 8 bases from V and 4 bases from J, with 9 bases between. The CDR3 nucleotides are TGTGCCACCGGGGCTTCTAATCAGCCCCAGCATTTT. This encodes CATGASNQPQHF. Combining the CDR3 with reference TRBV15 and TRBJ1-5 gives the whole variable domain DAMVIQNPRYQVTQFGKPVTLSCSQTLNHNVMYWYQQKSSQAPKLLFHYYDKDFNNEADTPDNFQSRRPNTSFCFLDIRSPGLGDTAMYLCATGASNQPQHFGDGTRLSIL.

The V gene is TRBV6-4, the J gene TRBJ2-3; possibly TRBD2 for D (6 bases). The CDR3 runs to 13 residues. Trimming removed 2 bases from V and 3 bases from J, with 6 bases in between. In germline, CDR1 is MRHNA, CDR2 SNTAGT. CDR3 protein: CASSDGTTDTQYF. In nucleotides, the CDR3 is TGTGCCAGCAGTGACGGGACTACAGATACGCAGTATTTT.

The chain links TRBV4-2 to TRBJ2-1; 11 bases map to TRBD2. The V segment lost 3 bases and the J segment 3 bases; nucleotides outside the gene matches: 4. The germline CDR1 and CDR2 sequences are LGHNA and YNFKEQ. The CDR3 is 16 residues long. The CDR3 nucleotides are TGTGCCAGCAGCCAGGCTACTAGCGGGAGCTACAATGAGCAGTTCTTC. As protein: CASSQATSGSYNEQFF.

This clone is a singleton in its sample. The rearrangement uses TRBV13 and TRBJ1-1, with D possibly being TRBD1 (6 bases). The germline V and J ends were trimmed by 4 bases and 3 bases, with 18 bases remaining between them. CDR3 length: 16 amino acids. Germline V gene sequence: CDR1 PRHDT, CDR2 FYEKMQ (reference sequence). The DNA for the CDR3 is TGTGCCAGCAGCTCCCGTGGGGGCGTGGGGGACACTGAAGCTTTCTTT. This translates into CASSSRGGVGDTEAFF.

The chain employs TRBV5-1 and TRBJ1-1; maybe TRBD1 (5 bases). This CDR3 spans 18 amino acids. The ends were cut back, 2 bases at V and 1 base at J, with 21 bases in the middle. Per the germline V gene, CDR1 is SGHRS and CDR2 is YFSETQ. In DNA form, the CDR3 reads TGCGCCAGCAGCTTACAAATTGGAGAGGGGAAAGGGAACACTGAAGCTTTCTTT. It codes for CASSLQIGEGKGNTEAFF.

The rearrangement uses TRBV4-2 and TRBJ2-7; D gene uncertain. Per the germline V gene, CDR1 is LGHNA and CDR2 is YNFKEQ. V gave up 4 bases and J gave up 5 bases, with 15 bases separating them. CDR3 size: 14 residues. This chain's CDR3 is CASSPTGGRDEQYF. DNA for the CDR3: TGTGCCAGCAGCCCTACCGGTGGTAGGGACGAGCAGTACTTC.

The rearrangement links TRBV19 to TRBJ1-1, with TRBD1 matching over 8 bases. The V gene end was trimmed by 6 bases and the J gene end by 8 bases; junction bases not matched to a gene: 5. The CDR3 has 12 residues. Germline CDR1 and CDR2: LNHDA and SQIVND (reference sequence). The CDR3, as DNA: TGTGCCAGTAGAAGACAGGGGTTAGAAGCTTTCTTT. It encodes CASRRQGLEAFF.

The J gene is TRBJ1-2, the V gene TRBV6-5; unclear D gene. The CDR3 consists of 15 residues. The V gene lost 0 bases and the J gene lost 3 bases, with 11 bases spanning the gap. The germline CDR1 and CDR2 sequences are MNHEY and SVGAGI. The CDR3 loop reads CASSYSEGFYYGYTF. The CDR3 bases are TGTGCCAGCAGTTACTCCGAGGGTTTCTACTATGGCTACACCTTC.

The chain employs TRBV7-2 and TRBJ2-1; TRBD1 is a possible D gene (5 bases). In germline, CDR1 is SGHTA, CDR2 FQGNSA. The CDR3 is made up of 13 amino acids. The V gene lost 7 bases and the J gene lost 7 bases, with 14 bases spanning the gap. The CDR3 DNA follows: TGTGCCAGCACCAACTTCAGGGCGAATGAGCAGTTCTTC. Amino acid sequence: CASTNFRANEQFF.